Each of the 8 T cell receptor beta chains below was sequenced from the same sample in a study of T cells in Graves' hyperthyroidism and ophthalmopathy. TCR beta CDR3 regions were amplified from RNA. First-round RT-PCR targeting the TCR CDR3 was performed with the HTBI primer set. Using its own MiXCR run on the multiplex PCR reads, TCRdb lists one record per CDR3 protein. The sample consists of roughly 500,000 distinct CDR3 sequences, 46% of them appearing once. The sequencing sample was made of peripheral blood or thyroid tissue (not recorded which). The receptors were sampled from an adult woman with Graves' disease, either hyperthyroidism or ophthalmopathy (not recorded which).

The chain joins TRBV29-1 to TRBJ2-5, with D unresolved. Trimming took 6 bases from V and 0 from J, leaving 11 bases between them. The CDR3 is 13 residues long. In germline, CDR1 is SQVTM, CDR2 ANQGSEA. Here the CDR3 reads CSVRQSHQETQYF. The CDR3 DNA is TGCAGCGTACGGCAGAGTCACCAAGAGACCCAGTACTTC. Full variable domain (outside the CDR3, taken from reference TRBV29-1 and TRBJ2-5): SAVISQKPSRDICQRGTSLTIQCQVDSQVTMMFWYRQQPGQSLTLIATANQGSEATYESGFVIDKFPISRPNLTFSTLTVSNMSPEDSSIYLCSVRQSHQETQYFGPGTRLLVL.

The table lists this clonotype with a few counts. A much larger clone differs by one base, so this may be a read error. The gene calls are TRBV7-3 and TRBJ2-5, with a tentative D call TRBD1 (5 bases). Germline V gene lookup returns CDR1 SGHTA and CDR2 FQGTGA. CDR3 length: 13 residues. The V end was cut by 1 base, the J end by 5 bases, with 8 bases between. The CDR3 here is CASSLNRHETQYF. CDR3 nucleotide sequence: TGTGCCAGCAGCTTAAACAGGCACGAGACCCAGTACTTC.

The chain recombines TRBV10-3 with TRBJ2-5, with D perhaps matching TRBD2 (6 bases). Deletions cut 6 bases from V and 7 bases from J, with 18 bases between. The CDR3 is 14 residues long. Germline lookup yields CDR1 ENHRY and CDR2 SYGVKD. The CDR3 spells CAISPSSEIVTQYF. Written as DNA, the CDR3 is TGTGCCATCAGCCCTTCTAGCGAGATAGTGACCCAGTACTTC.

This clonotype has a handful of counts. The rearrangement joins TRBV2 to TRBJ2-7, with 13 bases lining up with TRBD2. CDR3 size: 16 residues. V shed 6 bases, J shed 4 bases, and the junction held 9 bases outside the gene matches. Germline CDR1 is SNHLY and CDR2 is FYNNEI. The CDR3, as DNA: TGTGCCAGCAGACCGGGACTAGCGGGAAATCGGTACGAGCAGTACTTC. Protein product: CASRPGLAGNRYEQYF.

V usage is TRBV7-3 and J usage is TRBJ2-7; 8 positions match TRBD2. J lost 7 bases, V lost 3 bases, and 23 bases had no gene match. The CDR3 is made up of 19 amino acids. The germline V gene encodes CDR1 SGHTA and CDR2 FQGTGA. CDR3 sequence reads: CASSLGLAGNRDWHEEQYF. CDR3 DNA: TGTGCCAGCAGCTTGGGGCTAGCGGGTAACCGGGACTGGCATGAGGAGCAGTACTTC.

This clonotype was seen a few times. The CDR3 protein is CAWSNHEGHYGYTF. CDR3 nucleotides: TGTGCCTGGAGTAATCACGAGGGTCACTATGGCTACACCTTC. The rearrangement links TRBV30 to TRBJ1-2; D remains unclear. The V end lost 2 bases, the J end lost 3 bases, and 13 bases lay between the germline ends. The germline V gene encodes CDR1 GTSNPN and CDR2 SVGIG (reference sequence). The CDR3 contains 14 residues.

As regards this clonotype: At one of its ends the junction is not consistent with the germline gene, which may arise from a read error. The chain recombines TRBV6-5 with TRBJ2-7; D is possibly TRBD2 (7 bases). Germline CDR1 and CDR2: MNHEY and SVGAGI. CDR3 size: 15 residues. CDR3 sequence reads: CASSLSGGSAGEVHF. The CDR3 region has the DNA TGTGCCAGCAGTCTATCCGGGGGCAGTGCGGGAGAGGTGCACTTC.

The chain links TRBV14 to TRBJ2-7; D call uncertain. V lost 5 bases, J lost 2 bases, and 16 bases lay in between. This CDR3 contains 15 residues. CDR1 is SGHDN, CDR2 FVKESK, per germline. The CDR3 DNA sequence: TGTGCCAGCAGCGCGACTTGCTCCTTCACCTACGAGCAGTACTTC. Translation gives CASSATCSFTYEQYF. The full variable domain, in which reference TRBV14 and TRBJ2-7 provide the parts outside the CDR3, is EAGVTQFPSHSVIEKGQTVTLRCDPISGHDNLYWYRRVMGKEIKFLLHFVKESKQDESGMPNNRFLAERTGGTYSTLKVQPAELEDSGVYFCASSATCSFTYEQYFGPGTRLTVT.